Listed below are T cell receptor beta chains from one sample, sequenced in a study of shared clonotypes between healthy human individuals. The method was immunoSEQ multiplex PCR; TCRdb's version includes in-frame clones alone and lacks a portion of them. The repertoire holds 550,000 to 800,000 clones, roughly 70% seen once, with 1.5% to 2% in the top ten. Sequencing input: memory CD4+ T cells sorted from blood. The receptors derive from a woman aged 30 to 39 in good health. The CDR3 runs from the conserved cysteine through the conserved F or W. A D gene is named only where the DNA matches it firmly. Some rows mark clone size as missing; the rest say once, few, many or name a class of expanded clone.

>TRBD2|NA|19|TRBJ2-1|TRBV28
TGTGCCAGCAGGGTATCCCATCGGGATAGCGGGAGAAACTACAATGAGCAGTTCTTC
CASRVSHRDSGRNYNEQFF
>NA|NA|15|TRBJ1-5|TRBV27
TGTGCCAGCACAAACACAGCGGGACTCAATCAGCCCCAGCATTTT
CASTNTAGLNQPQHF
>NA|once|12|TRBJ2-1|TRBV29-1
TGCAGCGTTGAAGGAATCCCCAATGAGCAGTTCTTC
CSVEGIPNEQFF
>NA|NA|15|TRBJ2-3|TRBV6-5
TGTGCCAGCAGTTACTCGGGGGGCCCCACAGATACGCAGTATTTT
CASSYSGGPTDTQYF
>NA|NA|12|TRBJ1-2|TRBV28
TGTGCCAGCAGTGGAACAGTGTATGGCTACACCTTC
CASSGTVYGYTF
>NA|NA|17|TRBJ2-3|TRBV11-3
TGTGCCAGCAGCTTAGTCTCGACGGATGGGGGCGGAGATACGCAGTATTTT
CASSLVSTDGGGDTQYF
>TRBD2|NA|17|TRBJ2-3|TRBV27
TGTGCCAGCAGTTCGGGACTAGCGGGGCTTAGCACAGATACGCAGTATTTT
CASSSGLAGLSTDTQYF
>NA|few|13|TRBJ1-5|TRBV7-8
TGTGCCAGCAGCTCGACAGAGGATCAGCCCCAGCATTTT
CASSSTEDQPQHF
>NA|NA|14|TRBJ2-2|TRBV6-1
TGTGCCAGCAGGGAAGCCGAAGACGCCGGGGAGCTGTTTTTT
CASREAEDAGELFF
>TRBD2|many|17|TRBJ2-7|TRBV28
TGTGCCAGCAGCCCGGGATCGGGGACTAGCGTAAGCTACGAGCAGTACTTC
CASSPGSGTSVSYEQYF
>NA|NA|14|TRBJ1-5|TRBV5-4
TGTGCCAGCAGCTTGGCCAGGGTCAATCAGCCCCAGCATTTT
CASSLARVNQPQHF
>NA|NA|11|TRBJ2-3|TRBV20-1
TGCAGTGGGTCTATAGGTGGTACGCAGTATTTT
CSGSIGGTQYF
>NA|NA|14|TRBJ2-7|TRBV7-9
TGTGCCAGCAGCTTAGAGTTGGGGGTCCACGAGCAGTACTTC
CASSLELGVHEQYF
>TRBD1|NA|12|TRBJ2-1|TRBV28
TGTGCCAGCGTAGGGACAGACAATGAGCAGTTCTTC
CASVGTDNEQFF
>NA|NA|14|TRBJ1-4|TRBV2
TGTGCCAGCAGTGAAGCGGTTGTCGCTGAAAAACTGTTTTTT
CASSEAVVAEKLFF
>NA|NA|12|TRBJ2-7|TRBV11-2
TGTGCCAGCAGCTTGAGAAACTACGAGCAGTACTTC
CASSLRNYEQYF
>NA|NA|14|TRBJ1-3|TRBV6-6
TGTGCCAGCACCAACAGGAGCTCTGGAAACACCATATATTTT
CASTNRSSGNTIYF
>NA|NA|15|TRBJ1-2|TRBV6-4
TGTGCCAGCAGTGCGTCCCCGTCCGCTAACTATGGCTACACCTTC
CASSASPSANYGYTF
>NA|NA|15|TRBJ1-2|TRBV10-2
TGCGCCAGCAGTGAGTCGGGGCCGTTAACGGATGGCTACACCTTC
CASSESGPLTDGYTF
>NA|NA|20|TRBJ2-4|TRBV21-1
TGTGCCAGCAGATTCGGGACTAGCGGGAGTTGCCGATCGGCCAAAAACATTCAGTACTTC
CASRFGTSGSCRSAKNIQYF
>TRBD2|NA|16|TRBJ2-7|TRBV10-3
TGTGCCATCATGGGGGCTAGCGGGAGAGGAAGCTACGAGCAGTACTTC
CAIMGASGRGSYEQYF
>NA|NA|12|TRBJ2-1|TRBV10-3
TGTGCCATCAGTGTGTTCTGGGATGAGCAGTTCTTC
CAISVFWDEQFF
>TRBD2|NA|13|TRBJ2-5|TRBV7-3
TGTGCCAGCAGCCCGGGACTACAAGAGACCCAGTACTTC
CASSPGLQETQYF
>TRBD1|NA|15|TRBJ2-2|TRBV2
TGTGCCAGCAGTTTACAGGGGGCGAACACCGGGGAGCTGTTTTTT
CASSLQGANTGELFF
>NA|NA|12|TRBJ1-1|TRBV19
TGCGCCAGTAGTCAGGGAGGTTTTGAAGCTTTCTTT
CASSQGGFEAFF
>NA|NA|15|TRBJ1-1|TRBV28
TGTGCCAGCAGTTCGGCAGGGGAAATGAACACTGAAGCTTTCTTT
CASSSAGEMNTEAFF
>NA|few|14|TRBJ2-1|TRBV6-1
TGTGCCAGCAGTGACAGGGGAGCGTTCAATGAGCAGTTCTTC
CASSDRGAFNEQFF
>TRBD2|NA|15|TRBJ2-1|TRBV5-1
TGCGCCAGCAGCTTTATCCGGCGGGAGGACAATGAGCAGTTCTTC
CASSFIRREDNEQFF
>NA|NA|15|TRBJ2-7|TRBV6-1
TGTGCCAGCAGTGAAGGGCCTCCGGGGGCCTACGAGCAGTACTTC
CASSEGPPGAYEQYF
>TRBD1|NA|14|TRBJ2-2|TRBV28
TGTGCCAGCAGAACAGGGGTGGACACCGGGGAGCTGTTTTTT
CASRTGVDTGELFF
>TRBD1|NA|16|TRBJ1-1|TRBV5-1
TGCGCCAGCAGTCAGCGGGGACAGGGGAAAAGTAGGGAAGCTTTCTTT
CASSQRGQGKSREAFF
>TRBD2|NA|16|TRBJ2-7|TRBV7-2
TGTGCCAGCAGCTCCCCGGGAGGGAGCAGGGTTTACGAGCAGTACTTC
CASSSPGGSRVYEQYF
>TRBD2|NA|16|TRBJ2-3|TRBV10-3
TGTGCCATCAGTCCCGGGGCAGCGGGAGAGGGAGATACGCAGTATTTT
CAISPGAAGEGDTQYF
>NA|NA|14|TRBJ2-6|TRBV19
TGTGCCAGTAGTATAGGTGCGGGTCGAAACGTCCTGACTTTC
CASSIGAGRNVLTF
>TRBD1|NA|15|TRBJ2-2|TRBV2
TGTGCCAGCAGGGGACAGGGGGCGCGCAACGGGGAGCTGTTTTTT
CASRGQGARNGELFF
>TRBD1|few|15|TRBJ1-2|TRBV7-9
TGTGCCAGCAGCTCCGGGACAGGGGGGAGCTATGGCTACACCTTC
CASSSGTGGSYGYTF
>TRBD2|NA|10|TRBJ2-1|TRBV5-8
TGTGCCAGTAGCGGGACGGAGCAGTTCTTC
CASSGTEQFF
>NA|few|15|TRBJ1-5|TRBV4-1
TGCGCCAGCAGCCAAGTGGACGCCAACTATCAGCCCCAGCATTTT
CASSQVDANYQPQHF
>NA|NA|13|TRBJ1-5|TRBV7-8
TGTGCCAGCAGCTTACAGGGTTATCAGCCCCAGCATTTT
CASSLQGYQPQHF
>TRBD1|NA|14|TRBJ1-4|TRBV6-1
TGTGCCAGCAGGGAGGACAGGGAAGGCGAAAAACTGTTTTTT
CASREDREGEKLFF
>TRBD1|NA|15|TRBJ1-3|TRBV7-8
TGTGCCAGCAGCTTAGAGAGGGGGCTTGGAAACACCATATATTTT
CASSLERGLGNTIYF